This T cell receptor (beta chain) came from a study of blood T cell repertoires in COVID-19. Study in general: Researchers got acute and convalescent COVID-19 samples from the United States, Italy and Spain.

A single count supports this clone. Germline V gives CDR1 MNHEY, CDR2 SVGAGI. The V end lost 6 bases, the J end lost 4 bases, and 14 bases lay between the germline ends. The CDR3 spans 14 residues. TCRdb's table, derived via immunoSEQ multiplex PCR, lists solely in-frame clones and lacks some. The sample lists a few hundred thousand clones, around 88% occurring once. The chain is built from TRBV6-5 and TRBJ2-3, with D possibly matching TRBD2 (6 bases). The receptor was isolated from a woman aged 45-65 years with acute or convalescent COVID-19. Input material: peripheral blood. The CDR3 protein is CASSPGLRADTQYF. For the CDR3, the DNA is TGTGCCAGCAGCCCGGGACTTAGGGCAGATACGCAGTATTTT.